These 21 T cell receptor beta chains came from one sample sequenced in a study of cytomegalovirus exposure and HLA in healthy donors. Primers: 60 Vbeta forward and 13 Jbeta reverse. Some clones are missing from TCRdb's copy, which holds only in-frame ones; the method was immunoSEQ multiplex PCR. The sample shows around 140,000 clones, about four fifths of them seen only once. The specimen sequenced was PBMCs. The source is a woman in her thirties or forties in good health and CMV-seronegative.

The chain joins TRBV6-1 to TRBJ2-3; D is unclear. This CDR3 has 14 residues. Trimming stripped 2 bases from V and 6 bases from J, with 12 bases between. Germline CDR1 is MNHNS and CDR2 is SASEGT. CDR3 sequence: CASSEWSSSDTQYF. Written as DNA, the CDR3 is TGTGCCAGCAGTGAATGGAGTTCATCGGATACGCAGTATTTT.

V usage is TRBV5-1 and J usage is TRBJ2-7, with TRBD1 as a possible D gene (6 bases). V gave up 4 bases and J gave up 7 bases, with 15 bases separating them. This CDR3 is 13 amino acids long. Germline V gene data show CDR1 as SGHRS and CDR2 as YFSETQ. The CDR3, as DNA: TGCGCCAGCAGCGTGGGGACACCCCGTGAGCAGTACTTC. Translation: CASSVGTPREQYF.

This sequence joins TRBV7-3 and TRBJ1-1; 7 nucleotides line up with TRBD1. Trimming at V came to 1 base and at J to 9 bases, leaving 11 bases not matched to a gene. The CDR3 runs 15 residues. Germline V gene sequence: CDR1 SGHTA, CDR2 FQGTGA. The CDR3, as DNA: TGTGCCAGCAGCTTAAGCGGGGGGACAGTGGGAAAAGCTTTCTTT. Protein product: CASSLSGGTVGKAFF.

The J gene is TRBJ1-2, the V gene TRBV19; a weak D match, TRBD1 (6 bases). V lost 9 bases, J lost 3 bases, and 17 bases lay in between. The CDR3 loop spans 14 amino acids. Germline CDR1 LNHDA, CDR2 SQIVND (reference sequence). CDR3 amino acids: CASSTVSGDYGYTF. CDR3 sequence (DNA): TGTGCCAGCTCGACCGTATCAGGGGACTATGGCTACACCTTC.

With respect to this clone: Different DNA sequences within this sample yield the same CDR3. The chain has TRBV6-5 and TRBJ2-7; D call uncertain. This CDR3 is built from 13 residues. Trimming left V 0 bases short and J 1 base short, with 4 bases between. Germline V CDR1 and CDR2: MNHEY, SVGAGI. The CDR3, as DNA: TGTGCCAGCAGTTACTCGTCTTCCTACGAGCAGTACTTC. Translated: CASSYSSSYEQYF.

This chain uses TRBV4-1 with TRBJ1-2, with 7 bases lining up with TRBD1. The V and J ends lost 1 base and 8 bases, in that order; junction bases with no gene match: 10. This CDR3 is 15 amino acids long. Germline CDR1 reads MGHRA; CDR2 reads YSYEKL. The CDR3 coding sequence is TGCGCCAGCAGCCAAGTCCGAGGGGGCACTGGAGGCTACACCTTC. Translation gives CASSQVRGGTGGYTF.

A single count supports this clone. The chain combines TRBV5-5 with TRBJ1-3, with D perhaps matching TRBD1 (6 bases). The length of the CDR3 is 15 residues. Germline assignment: CDR1 SGHKS and CDR2 YYEKEE (reference sequence). Trimming removed 4 bases from V and 0 bases from J, with 11 bases in between. The CDR3 DNA follows: TGTGCCAGCAGCCCTCAGGGGTACTCTGGAAACACCATATATTTT. This codes for CASSPQGYSGNTIYF.

This clone showed up many times. The chain has TRBV19 and TRBJ1-5; 7 positions agree with TRBD1. The V gene end was trimmed by 1 base and the J gene end by 7 bases; junction bases not matched to a gene: 4. The germline V gene encodes CDR1 LNHDA and CDR2 SQIVND (reference sequence). The CDR3 consists of 14 residues. The CDR3: CASSIGGGGQPQHF. The CDR3 bases are TGTGCCAGTAGTATAGGAGGGGGCGGACAGCCCCAGCATTTT.

The chain combines TRBV4-1 with TRBJ1-5, with D possibly TRBD1 on 6 matching bases. The germline V gene has CDR1 MGHRA and CDR2 YSYEKL. The V end was cut by 5 bases, the J end by 11 bases, with 28 bases between. This CDR3 contains 17 residues. The CDR3 region is CASSDRPIPNTDAAQHF. CDR3 DNA: TGCGCCAGCAGCGACAGGCCCATACCTAACACGGACGCGGCCCAGCATTTT.

This clone has just a few counts. The chain combines TRBV5-6 with TRBJ1-1, with D possibly TRBD1 on 5 matching bases. The ends were cut back, 4 bases at V and 0 bases at J, with 13 bases in the middle. Germline CDR1 reads SGHDT; CDR2 reads YYEEEE. The CDR3 has 15 amino acids. The CDR3 coding sequence is TGTGCCAGCAGCCCGTCTGACAGAGTGAACACTGAAGCTTTCTTT. Encoded protein: CASSPSDRVNTEAFF.

V and J are TRBV6-4 and TRBJ2-2; the D is unclear. The CDR3 is 16 residues long. V lost 0 bases to trimming and J lost 6 bases, with 14 bases between them. Germline V lookup: CDR1 MRHNA, CDR2 SNTAGT. The CDR3 bases are TGTGCCAGCAGTGACTCGTATTACAGAGACGCCGGGGAGCTGTTTTTT. Protein: CASSDSYYRDAGELFF.

V gene TRBV27 combines with J gene TRBJ1-4; D is ambiguous. V was cut by 4 bases and J by 7 bases, with 16 bases left in between. The CDR3 extends over 15 amino acids. Germline values: CDR1 MNHEY, CDR2 SMNVEV (reference sequence). The CDR3 loop reads CASSSLFLRGEKLFF. DNA of the CDR3: TGTGCCAGCAGTTCCTTATTCCTTCGAGGTGAAAAACTGTTTTTT. The full variable domain, completed using reference TRBV27 and TRBJ1-4, is EAQVTQNPRYLITVTGKKLTVTCSQNMNHEYMSWYRQDPGLGLRQIYYSMNVEVTDKGDVPEGYKVSRKEKRNFPLILESPSPNQTSLYFCASSSLFLRGEKLFFGSGTQLSVL.

This clone was seen only once. The V and J genes are TRBV28 and TRBJ2-3; 7 bases agree with TRBD2. The CDR3 is made up of 15 amino acids. V lost 5 bases and J lost 2; bases outside the gene matches: 7. Germline-derived CDR1 and CDR2 are MDHEN and SYDVKM. Written as DNA, the CDR3 is TGTGCCAGCAGTCGGCGCGGGGGTAACACAGATACGCAGTATTTT. This codes for CASSRRGGNTDTQYF.

The chain couples TRBV6-5 to TRBJ2-7; D is possibly TRBD2 (5 bases). Germline CDR1 and CDR2: MNHEY and SVGAGI. V was trimmed by 6 bases and J by 0 bases, leaving 9 bases between them. This CDR3 has 13 amino acids. The CDR3 sequence is CASSRGSSYEQYF. The CDR3 DNA is TGTGCCAGCAGCCGGGGATCCTCCTACGAGCAGTACTTC.

A few counts support this clone. The V gene is TRBV7-9, the J gene TRBJ1-4; no reliable D call. The CDR3 spans 14 residues. Trimming removed 10 bases from V and 4 bases from J, with 16 bases in between. Germline CDR1 and CDR2: SEHNR and FQNEAQ (reference sequence). The DNA of the CDR3 is TGTGCCACTGCCACATCGCGGGGTAATGAAAAACTGTTTTTT. Protein product: CATATSRGNEKLFF.

This chain uses TRBV19 with TRBJ1-6, with TRBD1 identical over 10 bases. CDR1 is LNHDA, CDR2 SQIVND, per germline (reference sequence). V was pared by 6 bases and J by 11 bases, with 7 bases of the junction left unmatched. This CDR3 has 14 amino acids. The CDR3 region is CASSLTGGRTPLHF. DNA for the CDR3: TGTGCCAGTAGCCTGACAGGGGGCCGTACACCCCTCCACTTT.

The chain uses TRBV29-1 and TRBJ1-2; TRBD1 matches at 8 bases. This CDR3 comprises 14 residues. Germline CDR1 and CDR2: SQVTM and ANQGSEA. V was clipped by 5 bases and J by 4 bases; unmatched bases: 9. The CDR3 reads CSVKGPDRAYGYTF. As DNA, the CDR3 is TGCAGCGTTAAAGGTCCGGACAGGGCCTATGGCTACACCTTC.

With regard to this clone: At one of its ends the junction is not consistent with the germline gene, which may arise from a read error. V gene TRBV7-7 combines with J gene TRBJ2-5, with TRBD1 identical over 10 bases. Germline V gives CDR1 SSHAT, CDR2 FNYEAQ (reference sequence). The CDR3 runs to 15 residues. The DNA for the CDR3 is TGTGCTAGCAGCCCCGGGACAGGGGAGTACGAGACCCAGTACTTC. This sequence encodes CASSPGTGEYETQYF.

The chain combines TRBV12-5 with TRBJ2-7, with a possible D match to TRBD2 (5 bases). Germline-derived CDR1 and CDR2 are LGHNT and FRNRAP. There are 17 residues in the CDR3. The V end was cut by 4 bases, the J end by 3 bases, with 22 bases between. The CDR3: CASGSRSPSGSRYEQYF. CDR3 sequence (DNA): TGTGCTAGTGGTTCCCGGTCCCCCTCGGGGTCCCGCTACGAGCAGTACTTC. Filled out from reference TRBV12-5 and TRBJ2-7, the complete variable domain reads DARVTQTPRHKVTEMGQEVTMRCQPILGHNTVFWYRQTMMQGLELLAYFRNRAPLDDSGMPKDRFSAEMPDATLATLKIQPSEPRDSAVYFCASGSRSPSGSRYEQYFGPGTRLTVT.

This clone has a single count. The junction does not match germline at one end; this may be a read error. The J gene is TRBJ1-1, the V gene TRBV7-9, with unresolved D. The CDR3 totals 12 residues. CDR1 is SEHNR and CDR2 is FQNEAQ in the germline V gene (reference sequence). CDR3 sequence reads: CSSSLVRSEAFF. The CDR3 nucleotides read TGTTCCAGCAGCTTAGTGAGATCTGAAGCTTTCTTT.

CDR3 coding DNA: TGTGCCAGCAGTTACTCGCCAGCGGGGACCTACGAGCAGTACTTC. It codes for CASSYSPAGTYEQYF. The chain combines TRBV6-6 with TRBJ2-7, with TRBD2 matching 7 bases. CDR3 length: 15 residues. Germline CDR1 is MNHNY and CDR2 is SVGAGI (reference sequence). V trimming: 0 bases; J trimming: 2 bases; junction bases outside the gene matches: 4.